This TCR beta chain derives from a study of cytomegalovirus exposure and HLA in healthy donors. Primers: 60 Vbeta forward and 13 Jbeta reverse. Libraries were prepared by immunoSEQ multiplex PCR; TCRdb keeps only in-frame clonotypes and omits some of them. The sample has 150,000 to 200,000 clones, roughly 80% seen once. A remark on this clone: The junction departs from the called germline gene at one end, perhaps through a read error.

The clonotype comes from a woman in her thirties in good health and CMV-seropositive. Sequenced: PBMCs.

CDR3 sequence reads: CASSLWTGGTGKLFF. As DNA, the CDR3 is TGCGCCAGCAGCTTGTGGACAGGCGGCACCGGGAAGCTGTTTTTT. The chain couples TRBV5-1 to TRBJ2-2; 7 nucleotides match TRBD1. CDR3 length: 15 amino acids. Germline assignment: CDR1 SGHRS and CDR2 YFSETQ. Based on the CDR3 plus reference TRBV5-1 and TRBJ2-2, the full variable domain is KAGVTQTPRYLIKTRGQQVTLSCSPISGHRSVSWYQQTPGQGLQFLFEYFSETQRNKGNFPGRFSGRQFSNSRSEMNVSTLELGDSALYLCASSLWTGGTGKLFFGEGSRLTVL.